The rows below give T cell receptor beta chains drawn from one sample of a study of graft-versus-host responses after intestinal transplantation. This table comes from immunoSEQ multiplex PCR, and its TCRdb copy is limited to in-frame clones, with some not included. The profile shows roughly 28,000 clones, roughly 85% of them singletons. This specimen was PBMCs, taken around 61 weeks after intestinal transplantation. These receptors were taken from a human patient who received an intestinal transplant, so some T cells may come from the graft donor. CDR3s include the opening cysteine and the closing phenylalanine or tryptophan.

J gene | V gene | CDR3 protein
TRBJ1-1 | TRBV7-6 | CASSLAAKKRNTEAFF
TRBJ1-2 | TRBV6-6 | CASSYDRNNYGYTF
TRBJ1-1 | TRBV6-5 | CASRRQGGTEAFF
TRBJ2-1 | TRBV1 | CTSSQDLAWSSGPYSNEQFF
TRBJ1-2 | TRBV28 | CASSFYPGGTNNYGYTF
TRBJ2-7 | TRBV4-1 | CASSPRQGAYEQYF
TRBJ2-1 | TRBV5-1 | CASSLSTQRDEQFF
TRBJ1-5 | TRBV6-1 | CASGRTGSYQPQHF
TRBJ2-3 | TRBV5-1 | CASSVRDTWLGKLSTDTQYF
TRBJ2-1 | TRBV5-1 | CASRGQGYNEQFF
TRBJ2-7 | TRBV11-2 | CASSAQGRLAGGDSYEQYF
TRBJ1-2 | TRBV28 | CASSSGATGANYGYTF
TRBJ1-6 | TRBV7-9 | CASSSLISNSPLHF
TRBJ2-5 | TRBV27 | CASSEGPAGRTQETQYF
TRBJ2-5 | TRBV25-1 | CASSAPAVQETQYF
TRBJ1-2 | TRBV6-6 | CASSYSQGAGYGYTF
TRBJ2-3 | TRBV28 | CASSLPPDTQYF
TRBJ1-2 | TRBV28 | CASSSQTEPNYGYTF
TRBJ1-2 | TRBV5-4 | CASSLDQVGGYTF
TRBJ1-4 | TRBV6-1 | CASREDRANEKLFF
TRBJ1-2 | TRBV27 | CASRGQNTNYGYTF
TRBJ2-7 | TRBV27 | CASSGGSIGFHEQYF
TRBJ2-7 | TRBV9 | CASSVGGSGPSYEQYF
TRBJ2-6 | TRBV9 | CASSGGLNVLTF
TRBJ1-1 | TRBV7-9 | CASSSLGSEPEAFF
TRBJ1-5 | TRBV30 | CAWSVIGFYQPQHF
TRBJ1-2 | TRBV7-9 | CASSLKRQGSYGYTF
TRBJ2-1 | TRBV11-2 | CASSLVGGPNEQFF
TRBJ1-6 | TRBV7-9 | CASSLPDSPLHF
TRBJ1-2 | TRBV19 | CASRTGFNYGYTF
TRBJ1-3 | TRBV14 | CASSLPGGRRNTIYF
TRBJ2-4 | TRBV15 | CATSTRDSAKNIQYF
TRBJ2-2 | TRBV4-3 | CASSQEMGRGDTGELFF
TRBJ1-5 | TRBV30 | CAWSVPSQGGPQHF
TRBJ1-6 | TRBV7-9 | CASSLAFNSPLHF
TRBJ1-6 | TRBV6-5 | CASSYSGQSLNSPLHF
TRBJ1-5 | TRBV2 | CASSEMGSNQPQHF
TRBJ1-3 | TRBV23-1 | CASSNRVSSGNTIYF
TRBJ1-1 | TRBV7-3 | CASSPTGAVTEAFF
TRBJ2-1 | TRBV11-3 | CASSLMASGGAGEQFF
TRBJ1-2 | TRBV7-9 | CASSSDWDGYTF
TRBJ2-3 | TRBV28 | CASKSGAYTQYF
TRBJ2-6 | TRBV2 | CASRQQSSGANVLTF
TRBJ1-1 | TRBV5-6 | CASSLKSGQPAEAFF
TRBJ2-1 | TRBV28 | CASRKQGFAHNEQFF
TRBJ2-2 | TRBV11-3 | CASSLALAGVIGELFF
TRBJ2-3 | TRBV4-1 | CASSQVGLAGVDTQYF
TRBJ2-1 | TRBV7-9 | CASSLALAGGYNEQFF
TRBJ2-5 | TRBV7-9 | CASSLVSGQETQYF
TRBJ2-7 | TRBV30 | CAWTPGAYYEQYF
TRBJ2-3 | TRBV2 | CASSEWAGSDTQYF
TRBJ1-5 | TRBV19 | CASSIEGGLKPQHF